A selection of T cell receptor beta chains follows, all from one sample in a study of blood T cells in healthy people across ages. In TCRdb, the 5' RACE reads were re-called with MiXCR into one record per CDR3 protein. The table lists approximately 800,000 distinct CDR3 sequences, about 55% of them singletons. Sequenced input: blood. The receptors come from a man at least 80 years old in good health. Each CDR3 is given with its conserved first and last residue. The D gene is left open where the match is weak. Clone size is given for some rows only: seen once, a few or many times, or a class if the clone is expanded.

cdr3_nt cdr3_aa j_call v_call d_call clone_size
TGCAGCGTCTGTGGCAGGTTGAACACTGAAGCTTTCTTT CSVCGRLNTEAFF TRBJ1-1 TRBV29-1 NA once
TGTGCCAGCAGCCCGGATCCGGGACTTAACATTCAGTACTTC CASSPDPGLNIQYF TRBJ2-4 TRBV12-3/TRBV12-4 NA few
TGTGCCAGCAGCTTAGAAGGCAGGGCCGAGCAGTACTTC CASSLEGRAEQYF TRBJ2-7 TRBV7-9 NA NA
TGTGCCAGCAGCAGCCGGCGACTAGCGGGAGCCCACAGATACGCGTATTTT CASSSRRLAGAHRYAYF TRBJ2-3 TRBV6-2/TRBV6-3 TRBD2 few
TGTGCCATCAGTGAGTTGACAGGGTCCTACGAGCAGTACTTC CAISELTGSYEQYF TRBJ2-7 TRBV10-3 TRBD1 NA
TGTGCCAGCAGCCAAGGACGGGCCCCGGGACTAGCCTTACCCTACGAGCAGTACTTC CASSQGRAPGLALPYEQYF TRBJ2-7 TRBV14 TRBD2 NA
TGTGCCAGCAGCTTTTCGGACAGCCCGAACTATGGCTACACCTTC CASSFSDSPNYGYTF TRBJ1-2 TRBV7-2 NA few
TGTGCCTCAGGGGGGAGAGCGGGAGGGCCTCTGGGCTACGAGCAGTACTTC CASGGRAGGPLGYEQYF TRBJ2-7 TRBV10-3 TRBD2 NA
TGTGCCAGCAGCCGCAAGGGACAGGGTGGGAATGAGCAGTTCTTC CASSRKGQGGNEQFF TRBJ2-1 TRBV7-2 TRBD1 NA
TGTGCCAGCAGTTGCCCCGGGAGGACCTCCTACAATGAGCAGTTCTTC CASSCPGRTSYNEQFF TRBJ2-1 TRBV6-2/TRBV6-3 TRBD2 NA
TGCAGCGTTACAAGACCGGGAGCTAACTATGGCTACACCTTC CSVTRPGANYGYTF TRBJ1-2 TRBV29-1 NA NA
TGTGCTAGTGGTTTCCAGACATACCAGCCCCAGCATTTT CASGFQTYQPQHF TRBJ1-5 TRBV12-5 NA NA
TGTGCCAGCAGCTTAGTGGGGACACCAGCCTACGAGCAGTACTTC CASSLVGTPAYEQYF TRBJ2-7 TRBV7-2 NA NA
TGTGCCAGCAGTTTTCCCGCCGGGGTTACGGGCACTGAAGCTTTCTTT CASSFPAGVTGTEAFF TRBJ1-1 TRBV12-3/TRBV12-4 NA once
TGTGCCAGCAGCCAAGATGGGGTTAAAGGGTCAGTCGGCTACACCTTC CASSQDGVKGSVGYTF TRBJ1-2 TRBV3-1 NA few
TGTGCCACCAGTGATTTGGGCAGGGCGCAGTACTTC CATSDLGRAQYF TRBJ2-5 TRBV24-1 NA few
TGTGCCAGCAGTGAATACCGAGGGGCAGGAGGTGAGCAGTTCTTC CASSEYRGAGGEQFF TRBJ2-1 TRBV25-1 NA NA
TGTGCCAGCAGTCGCGCCGGGACAGGGCTCCAAGAGACCCGGTACTTC CASSRAGTGLQETRYF TRBJ2-5 TRBV2 TRBD1 NA
TGTGCCAGCAGCGTAGCCTTTGGGGGTCAGCAGTTCTTC CASSVAFGGQQFF TRBJ2-1 TRBV9 NA few
TGCGCCAGCAGTGAGAGACGGGGGGGCGCAGATACGCAGTATTTT CASSERRGGADTQYF TRBJ2-3 TRBV10-2 TRBD2 NA
TGCAGCGGGGGGAACAGGGGGGGCACTGAAGCTTTCTTT CSGGNRGGTEAFF TRBJ1-1 TRBV29-1 TRBD1 NA
TGTGCCAGCAGTTCCCTAACTCGGACGTACACTGAAGCTTTCTTT CASSSLTRTYTEAFF TRBJ1-1 TRBV27 NA NA
TGTGCCAGCACCCCATATTTGGGACAGGGAGCTAACTATGGCTACACCTTC CASTPYLGQGANYGYTF TRBJ1-2 TRBV6-1 TRBD1 once
TGCGCCAGCAGCCAGGGACAGGGGAAACAGACCCAGTACTTC CASSQGQGKQTQYF TRBJ2-5 TRBV5-1 TRBD1 NA
TGCGCCAGCAGTGAGCGAGCGGGAGACGGGCGGGCGAACACCGGGGAGCTGTTTTTT CASSERAGDGRANTGELFF TRBJ2-2 TRBV10-1 TRBD2 NA
TGCAGCGTTGTAGGGGGGTCCAACACTGAAGCTTTCTTT CSVVGGSNTEAFF TRBJ1-1 TRBV29-1 NA few
TGTGCCAGCAGCCTCAGAACCCGGGACTCCCAAGGCACAGATACGCAGTATTTT CASSLRTRDSQGTDTQYF TRBJ2-3 TRBV4-2 NA few
TGTGCCAGCAGTTACCAAGGCCAGTACAATGAGCAGTTCTTC CASSYQGQYNEQFF TRBJ2-1 TRBV6-5 NA NA
TGTGCCAGCAGGAGGACAGGGGAGCATGAGCAGTTCTTC CASRRTGEHEQFF TRBJ2-1 TRBV6-1 TRBD1 NA
TGTGCCAGCAGTTCAGGAGGGACTAGCCGAAACTACAATGAGCAGTTCTTC CASSSGGTSRNYNEQFF TRBJ2-1 TRBV6-2/TRBV6-3 TRBD2 NA
TGCAGTGCTAGGGGGACTAGCGGGAGTTACGGCGAGCAGTACTTC CSARGTSGSYGEQYF TRBJ2-7 TRBV20-1 TRBD2 NA